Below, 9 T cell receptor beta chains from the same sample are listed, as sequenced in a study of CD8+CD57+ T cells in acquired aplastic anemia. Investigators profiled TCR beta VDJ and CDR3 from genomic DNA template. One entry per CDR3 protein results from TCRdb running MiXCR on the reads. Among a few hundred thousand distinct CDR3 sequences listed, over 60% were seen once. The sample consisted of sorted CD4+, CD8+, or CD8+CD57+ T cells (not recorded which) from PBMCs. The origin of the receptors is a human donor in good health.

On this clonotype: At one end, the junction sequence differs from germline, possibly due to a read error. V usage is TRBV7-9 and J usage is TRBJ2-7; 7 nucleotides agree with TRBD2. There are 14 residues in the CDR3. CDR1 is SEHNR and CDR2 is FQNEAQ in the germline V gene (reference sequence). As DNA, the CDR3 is TGTGCTAGCAGTTCTAGCGGCGCCCCCTACGAGCAGTACTTC. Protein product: CASSSSGAPYEQYF.

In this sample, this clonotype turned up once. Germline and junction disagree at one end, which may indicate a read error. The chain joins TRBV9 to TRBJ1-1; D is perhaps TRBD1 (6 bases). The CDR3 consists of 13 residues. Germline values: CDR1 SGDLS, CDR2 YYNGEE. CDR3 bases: TGTGCCGGCAGCGTAGGGGGAGGCGCTGAAGCTTTCTTT. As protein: CAGSVGGGAEAFF.

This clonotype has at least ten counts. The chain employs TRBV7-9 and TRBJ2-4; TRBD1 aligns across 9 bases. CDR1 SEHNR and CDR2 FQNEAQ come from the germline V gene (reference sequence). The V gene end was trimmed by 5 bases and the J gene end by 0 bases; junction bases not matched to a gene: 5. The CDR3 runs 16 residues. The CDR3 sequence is CASSTGQGLAKNIQYF. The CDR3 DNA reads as TGTGCCAGCAGCACCGGACAGGGGCTAGCCAAAAACATTCAGTACTTC.

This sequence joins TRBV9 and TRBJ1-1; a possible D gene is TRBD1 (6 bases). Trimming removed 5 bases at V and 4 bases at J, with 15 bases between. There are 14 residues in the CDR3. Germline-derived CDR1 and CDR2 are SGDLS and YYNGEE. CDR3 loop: CASSPSTGLTEAFF. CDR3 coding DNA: TGTGCCAGCAGTCCTTCAACAGGGCTCACTGAAGCTTTCTTT.

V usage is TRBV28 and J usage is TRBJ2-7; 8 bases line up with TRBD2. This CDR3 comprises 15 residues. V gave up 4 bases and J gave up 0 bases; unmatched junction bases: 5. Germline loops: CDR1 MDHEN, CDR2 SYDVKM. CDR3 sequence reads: CASSSRSGASYEQYF. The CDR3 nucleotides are TGTGCCAGCAGTTCCCGTAGCGGGGCCTCCTACGAGCAGTACTTC. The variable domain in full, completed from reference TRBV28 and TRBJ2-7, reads DVKVTQSSRYLVKRTGEKVFLECVQDMDHENMFWYRQDPGLGLRLIYFSYDVKMKEKGDIPEGYSVSREKKERFSLILESASTNQTSMYLCASSSRSGASYEQYFGPGTRLTVT.

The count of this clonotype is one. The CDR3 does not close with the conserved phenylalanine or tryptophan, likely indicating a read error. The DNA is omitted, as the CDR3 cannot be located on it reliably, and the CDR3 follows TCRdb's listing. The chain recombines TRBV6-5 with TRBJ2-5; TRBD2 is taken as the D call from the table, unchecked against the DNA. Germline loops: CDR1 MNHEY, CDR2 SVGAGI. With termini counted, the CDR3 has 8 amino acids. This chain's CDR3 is CASSTAAG.

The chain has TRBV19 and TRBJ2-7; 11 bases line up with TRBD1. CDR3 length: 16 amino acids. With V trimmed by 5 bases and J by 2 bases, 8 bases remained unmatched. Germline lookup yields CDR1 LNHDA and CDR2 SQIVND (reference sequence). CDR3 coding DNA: TGTGCCAGTAGTCCCTCGGACAGGGGGCAAGCCTACGAGCAGTACTTC. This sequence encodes CASSPSDRGQAYEQYF.

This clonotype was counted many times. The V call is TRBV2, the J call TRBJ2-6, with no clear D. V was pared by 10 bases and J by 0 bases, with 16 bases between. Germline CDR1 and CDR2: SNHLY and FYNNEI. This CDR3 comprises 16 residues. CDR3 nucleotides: TGTGCCACCAAGTTCCCCTTGATCTCTGGGGCCAACGTCCTGACTTTC. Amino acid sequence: CATKFPLISGANVLTF.

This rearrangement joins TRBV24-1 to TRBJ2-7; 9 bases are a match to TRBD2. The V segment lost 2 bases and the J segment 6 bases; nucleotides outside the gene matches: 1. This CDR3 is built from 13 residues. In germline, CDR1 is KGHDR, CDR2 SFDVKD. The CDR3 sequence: CATSDWRGGEQYF. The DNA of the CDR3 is TGTGCCACCAGTGATTGGCGGGGGGGCGAGCAGTACTTC.